The 32 T cell receptor beta chains reported below all come from one sample, sequenced in a study of blood T cell repertoires in COVID-19. TCRdb's table, derived via immunoSEQ multiplex PCR, lists solely in-frame clones and lacks some. This sample carries about 290,000 clones, 89% of them seen once, and the ten largest clones take about 1.7%. Input material: PBMCs or T cells enriched from blood (not recorded which). Receptors originate from a woman between 35 and 50 years old who had recovered from COVID-19.

The J gene is TRBJ2-2, the V gene TRBV5-6; 12 positions agree with TRBD2. V was clipped by 4 bases and J by 3 bases; unmatched bases: 4. The CDR3 spans 16 residues. Looked up from germline, CDR1 is SGHDT and CDR2 is YYEEEE. The CDR3 coding sequence is TGTGCCAGCAGCCCACGGACTAGCGGGGACACCGGGGAGCTGTTTTTT. Translated: CASSPRTSGDTGELFF.

The chain has TRBV30 and TRBJ1-1; D uncertain. Germline CDR1 is GTSNPN and CDR2 is SVGIG (reference sequence). With 3 bases removed from V and 0 bases from J, the gap between germline ends came to 11 bases. The CDR3 covers 14 residues. As DNA, the CDR3 is TGTGCCTGGAGGGCCTCGGGTTTGAACACTGAAGCTTTCTTT. This codes for CAWRASGLNTEAFF.

The J gene is TRBJ2-2, the V gene TRBV4-2; 8 bases fit TRBD2. With V trimmed by 2 bases and J by 6 bases, 23 bases remained unmatched. This CDR3 spans 21 amino acids. CDR1 LGHNA and CDR2 YNFKEQ come from the germline V gene. CDR3 bases: TGTGCCAGCAGCCAACGTTTGAAATGGAACCCTAGCGGGTCTTGGTCCGGGGAGCTGTTTTTT. The encoded protein is CASSQRLKWNPSGSWSGELFF.

The chain couples TRBV3-1 (or the pseudogene TRBV3-2) to TRBJ1-6; 9 nucleotides agree with TRBD1. Germline lookup yields CDR1 LGHDT and CDR2 YNNKEL (reference sequence). V lost 5 bases, J lost 5 bases, and 7 bases stayed unmatched. The CDR3 covers 16 residues. The CDR3 nucleotides read TGTGCCAGCAGCGCCCGGACAGGGGCCAATAATTCACCCCTCCACTTT. This gives the protein CASSARTGANNSPLHF.

The chain combines TRBV2 with TRBJ1-1; D gene ambiguous. Trimming removed 6 bases at V and 1 base at J, with 12 bases between. Germline V gene sequence: CDR1 SNHLY, CDR2 FYNNEI. There are 14 residues in the CDR3. CDR3 nucleotide sequence: TGTGCCAGCAGCCGACTCGCTGGGAACACTGAAGCTTTCTTT. Protein sequence: CASSRLAGNTEAFF.

This clone has a single count. The chain recombines TRBV2 with TRBJ1-2; no definite D call. Between the trimmed V and J ends, which lost 7 bases and 3 bases, there was a span of 15 bases. Germline values: CDR1 SNHLY, CDR2 FYNNEI. This CDR3 spans 14 amino acids. CDR3 residues: CASMPSGSDYGYTF. In DNA, the CDR3 is TGTGCCAGCATGCCCTCTGGCAGTGACTATGGCTACACCTTC. Based on the CDR3 plus reference TRBV2 and TRBJ1-2, the full variable domain is EPEVTQTPSHQVTQMGQEVILRCVPISNHLYFYWYRQILGQKVEFLVSFYNNEISEKSEIFDDQFSVERPDGSNFTLKIRSTKLEDSAMYFCASMPSGSDYGYTFGSGTRLTVV.

The chain is built from TRBV28 and TRBJ1-2; 8 positions match TRBD1. There are 15 residues in the CDR3. Germline lookup yields CDR1 MDHEN and CDR2 SYDVKM. The V segment lost 7 bases and the J segment 2 bases; nucleotides outside the gene matches: 9. CDR3 sequence: CASTPHRGNNYGYTF. CDR3 bases: TGTGCCAGCACTCCGCACAGGGGGAACAACTATGGCTACACCTTC.

The chain uses TRBV2 and TRBJ1-2; TRBD1 matches 7 bases. Looked up from germline, CDR1 is SNHLY and CDR2 is FYNNEI. The CDR3 is 13 residues long. J gave up 1 base and V 7 bases, and 3 bases lay outside the gene matches. As DNA, the CDR3 is TGTGCCAGCACTGGACAGGTTAACTATGGCTACACCTTC. Protein sequence: CASTGQVNYGYTF.

The chain joins TRBV18 to TRBJ1-1, with 9 bases aligning to TRBD1. The junction had 17 bases not matched to a gene; V was cut back by 6 bases and J by 6 bases. The CDR3 consists of 17 residues. The germline V gene encodes CDR1 KGHSH and CDR2 LQKENI. The CDR3 spells CASSPGPLGQGISEAFF. The CDR3 DNA reads TGTGCCAGCTCCCCCGGCCCACTCGGACAGGGGATCTCTGAAGCTTTCTTT.

V gene TRBV3-1 (or the pseudogene TRBV3-2) combines with J gene TRBJ2-3; 11 bases line up with TRBD2. The CDR3 is made up of 17 amino acids. Germline V gene sequence: CDR1 LGHDT, CDR2 YNNKEL (reference sequence). V lost 1 base and J lost 6; bases outside the gene matches: 9. The CDR3 sequence: CASSQGFSGGAWDTQYF. CDR3 nucleotide sequence: TGTGCCAGCAGCCAAGGGTTTAGCGGGGGGGCCTGGGATACGCAGTATTTT.

This rearrangement joins TRBV18 to TRBJ2-3, with 10 bases matching TRBD2. CDR1 and CDR2 from the germline V gene are KGHSH and LQKENI. The CDR3 length is 14 residues. Trimming at V came to 6 bases and at J to 6 bases, leaving 6 bases not matched to a gene. CDR3 in amino acids: CASSPGAGGDTQYF. The CDR3 DNA reads TGTGCCAGCTCCCCGGGAGCGGGAGGGGATACGCAGTATTTT.

The chain employs TRBV5-5 and TRBJ1-3, with 9 positions matching TRBD1. The germline V gene has CDR1 SGHKS and CDR2 YYEKEE (reference sequence). The J segment lost 7 bases and the V segment lost 4 bases, leaving 15 bases of the junction unmatched. CDR3 length: 17 amino acids. The CDR3 protein is CASSPAVGQGIMNTIYF. CDR3 bases: TGTGCCAGCAGCCCGGCGGTTGGACAGGGGATCATGAACACCATATATTTT.

This clone was seen only once. This chain links TRBV27 with TRBJ1-6, with D maybe TRBD1 (5 bases). The CDR3 is 13 amino acids. Trimming stripped 8 bases from V and 7 bases from J, with 12 bases between. Germline V CDR1 and CDR2: MNHEY, SMNVEV (reference sequence). In DNA, the CDR3 is TGTGCCAGCGGAGACAGCTTAAATTCACCCCTCCACTTT. Translation: CASGDSLNSPLHF.

The rearrangement links TRBV6-5 to TRBJ2-2; TRBD1 might be the D (7 bases). V was pared by 7 bases and J by 2 bases, with 14 bases between. The CDR3 length is 15 residues. CDR1 MNHEY and CDR2 SVGAGI come from the germline V gene. This CDR3 reads CASTTRGDNTGELFF. CDR3 bases: TGTGCCAGCACCACCAGGGGGGATAACACCGGGGAGCTGTTTTTT.

The chain joins TRBV10-3 to TRBJ1-1; 9 positions match TRBD1. The CDR3 totals 12 residues. Germline V gene lookup returns CDR1 ENHRY and CDR2 SYGVKD. V was pared by 6 bases and J by 4 bases, with 0 bases of the junction left unmatched. The CDR3 region has the DNA TGTGCCATCAGGGACAGGGGCACTGAAGCTTTCTTT. Residues: CAIRDRGTEAFF.

The gene calls are TRBV7-3 and TRBJ1-2, with 8 bases that match TRBD1. The J segment lost 8 bases and the V segment lost 5 bases, leaving 7 bases of the junction unmatched. This CDR3 contains 13 residues. Germline V CDR1 and CDR2: SGHTA, FQGTGA. In DNA, the CDR3 is TGTGCCAGCAGCCCGGGACAGGTGACAGGCTACACCTTC. It specifies CASSPGQVTGYTF.

V gene TRBV19 combines with J gene TRBJ2-1; 12 bases fit TRBD2. This CDR3 contains 15 residues. Germline trimming cut 0 bases from V and 8 bases from J; bases unmatched to any gene: 2. The germline V gene encodes CDR1 LNHDA and CDR2 SQIVND (reference sequence). The CDR3 DNA follows: TGTGCCAGTAGTATAGATCTAGCGGGAGGGGATGAGCAGTTCTTC. It codes for CASSIDLAGGDEQFF. Together with reference TRBV19 and TRBJ2-1, the CDR3 gives the full variable domain: DGGITQSPKYLFRKEGQNVTLSCEQNLNHDAMYWYRQDPGQGLRLIYYSQIVNDFQKGDIAEGYSVSREKKESFPLTVTSAQKNPTAFYLCASSIDLAGGDEQFFGPGTRLTVL.

The CDR3 loop is CASSSSRGGETQYF. The CDR3 nucleotides are TGTGCCAGCAGTTCGAGCCGGGGTGGCGAGACCCAGTACTTC. The chain uses TRBV5-6 and TRBJ2-5; a possible D gene is TRBD2 (5 bases). The germline gives CDR1 SGHDT, CDR2 YYEEEE. The CDR3 spans 14 residues. The V and J ends lost 5 bases and 5 bases respectively, with 16 bases between them. The whole variable domain, remainder taken from reference TRBV5-6 and TRBJ2-5, is DAGVTQSPTHLIKTRGQQVTLRCSPKSGHDTVSWYQQALGQGPQFIFQYYEEEERQRGNFPDRFSGHQFPNYSSELNVNALLLGDSALYLCASSSSRGGETQYFGPGTRLLVL.

This clone was found once. This chain links TRBV19 with TRBJ1-2, with TRBD1 identical over 10 bases. The CDR3 has 19 amino acids. With V trimmed by 4 bases and J by 4 bases, 18 bases remained unmatched. Germline V gene lookup returns CDR1 LNHDA and CDR2 SQIVND (reference sequence). The CDR3 is CASSKKPGQGFFTPYGYTF. DNA for the CDR3: TGTGCCAGTAGTAAAAAGCCGGGACAGGGGTTCTTTACTCCCTATGGCTACACCTTC. Full variable domain (remainder filled in from reference TRBV19 and TRBJ1-2): DGGITQSPKYLFRKEGQNVTLSCEQNLNHDAMYWYRQDPGQGLRLIYYSQIVNDFQKGDIAEGYSVSREKKESFPLTVTSAQKNPTAFYLCASSKKPGQGFFTPYGYTFGSGTRLTVV.

The chain combines TRBV4-2 with TRBJ2-1, with 13 bases that match TRBD2. V shed 2 bases, J shed 0 bases, and the junction held 7 bases outside the gene matches. The CDR3 runs to 19 residues. Germline CDR1 LGHNA, CDR2 YNFKEQ. In DNA form, the CDR3 reads TGTGCCAGCAGCCAACATACTACTAGCGGGGGGGGCTCCTACAATGAGCAGTTCTTC. Its protein product is CASSQHTTSGGGSYNEQFF.

The chain carries TRBV19 and TRBJ1-2, with D perhaps matching TRBD1 (6 bases). The CDR3 runs to 13 residues. Trimming removed 8 bases at V and 6 bases at J, with 16 bases between. Germline CDR1 LNHDA, CDR2 SQIVND (reference sequence). In DNA, the CDR3 is TGTGCCAGTCAATTTCAGGGGCGGGATGGCTACACCTTC. Protein: CASQFQGRDGYTF.

V and J are TRBV4-1 and TRBJ1-2; TRBD1 aligns across 7 bases. The V and J ends lost 0 bases and 8 bases, in that order; junction bases with no gene match: 3. Germline-derived CDR1 and CDR2 are MGHRA and YSYEKL. The CDR3 totals 13 residues. In DNA, the CDR3 is TGCGCCAGCAGCCAAGATCGACAGGGCGGCTACACCTTC. Protein: CASSQDRQGGYTF.

This clone was seen only once. The chain recombines TRBV6-5 with TRBJ1-1; 8 nucleotides line up with TRBD1. CDR3 size: 15 residues. Germline V gene data show CDR1 as MNHEY and CDR2 as SVGAGI. The V and J ends lost 0 bases and 5 bases, in that order; junction bases with no gene match: 5. This CDR3 is CASSYSQGARTEAFF. The CDR3 nucleotides read TGTGCCAGCAGTTACTCGCAGGGGGCGCGAACTGAAGCTTTCTTT.

V and J are TRBV6-5 and TRBJ1-2; D is unresolved. This CDR3 contains 11 residues. V was trimmed by 10 bases and J by 6 bases, leaving 12 bases between them. Germline CDR1 is MNHEY and CDR2 is SVGAGI. This CDR3 reads CATNERHGYTF. The CDR3 region has the DNA TGTGCCACCAACGAGAGGCATGGCTACACCTTC.

This rearrangement joins TRBV2 to TRBJ1-1; TRBD1 is a possible D gene (5 bases). Germline lookup yields CDR1 SNHLY and CDR2 FYNNEI. V was trimmed by 0 bases and J by 3 bases, leaving 17 bases between them. This CDR3 is built from 17 residues. The CDR3 region is CASSEARSAGWDTEAFF. The CDR3 DNA reads as TGTGCCAGCAGTGAAGCCAGGTCCGCAGGGTGGGACACTGAAGCTTTCTTT.

The rearrangement links TRBV20-1 to TRBJ1-5, with TRBD1 as a possible D gene (6 bases). The ends were cut back, 3 bases at V and 5 bases at J, with 20 bases in the middle. Germline CDR1 and CDR2: DFQATT and SNEGSKA (reference sequence). The CDR3 spans 16 residues. This chain's CDR3 is CSASHTEPGHYQPQHF. The CDR3 nucleotides are TGCAGTGCTAGTCATACCGAACCGGGACATTATCAGCCCCAGCATTTT.

The chain couples TRBV30 to TRBJ1-2; 7 bases fit TRBD1. Germline V CDR1 and CDR2: GTSNPN, SVGIG (reference sequence). The V gene end was trimmed by 4 bases and the J gene end by 1 base; junction bases not matched to a gene: 6. This CDR3 spans 14 amino acids. CDR3 sequence reads: CAWTGTAINYGYTF. In nucleotides, the CDR3 is TGTGCCTGGACGGGGACAGCTATTAACTATGGCTACACCTTC.

This rearrangement joins TRBV5-1 to TRBJ1-6; D is possibly TRBD1 (5 bases). Germline CDR1 SGHRS, CDR2 YFSETQ. CDR3 size: 15 residues. V was shortened by 4 bases and J by 7 bases, with 15 bases between the two germline ends. CDR3: CASSRAGRGNSPLHF. The CDR3 DNA follows: TGCGCCAGCAGCCGAGCAGGAAGGGGAAATTCACCCCTCCACTTT.

This rearrangement joins TRBV6-1 to TRBJ1-5, with D tentatively TRBD1 (6 bases). V lost 2 bases to trimming and J lost 2 bases, with 13 bases between them. This CDR3 contains 16 residues. Germline CDR1 and CDR2: MNHNS and SASEGT. The DNA for the CDR3 is TGTGCCAGCAGTGAATATATAGGGGGTGGCAATCAGCCCCAGCATTTT. Translated, it gives CASSEYIGGGNQPQHF.

This CDR3 is CASSEYHSGTEQFF. CDR3 DNA: TGTGCCAGCAGTGAATACCACAGCGGGACCGAGCAGTTCTTC. The chain joins TRBV25-1 to TRBJ2-1; 7 nucleotides agree with TRBD2. Per the germline V gene, CDR1 is MGHDK and CDR2 is SYGVNS. This CDR3 is built from 14 residues. With V trimmed by 0 bases and J by 10 bases, 6 bases remained unmatched. The complete variable domain, with remaining parts taken from reference TRBV25-1 and TRBJ2-1, reads EADIYQTPRYLVIGTGKKITLECSQTMGHDKMYWYQQDPGMELHLIHYSYGVNSTEKGDLSSESTVSRIRTEHFPLTLESARPSHTSQYLCASSEYHSGTEQFFGPGTRLTVL.

In this sample, this clone turned up a few times. The rearrangement uses TRBV6-2 or TRBV6-3 and TRBJ2-7; D might be TRBD1 (6 bases). Germline V lookup: CDR1 MNHEY, CDR2 SVGEGT. V lost 5 bases, J lost 6 bases, and 14 bases lay in between. The CDR3 is made up of 13 amino acids. The CDR3 coding sequence is TGTGCCAGCAGTGACTTTGGGGGCTCCGAGCAGTACTTC. Translated, it gives CASSDFGGSEQYF.

The rearrangement joins TRBV29-1 to TRBJ1-2; 8 bases line up with TRBD1. Germline trimming cut 1 base from V and 7 bases from J; bases unmatched to any gene: 8. CDR3 length: 14 residues. Per germline, CDR1 SQVTM and CDR2 ANQGSEA. CDR3 coding DNA: TGCAGCGTTGAAGTAACAGGGGGGGCAAGTGGCTACACCTTC. This encodes CSVEVTGGASGYTF. Full variable domain (missing parts from reference TRBV29-1 and TRBJ1-2): SAVISQKPSRDICQRGTSLTIQCQVDSQVTMMFWYRQQPGQSLTLIATANQGSEATYESGFVIDKFPISRPNLTFSTLTVSNMSPEDSSIYLCSVEVTGGASGYTFGSGTRLTVV.